Included here is one T cell receptor (beta chain) sequence, with context. Its binding antigen is unknown. Base qualities are not provided; no much larger clone lies one nucleotide away. This specimen belongs to a study of blood T cell repertoires in COVID-19 (dated by TCRdb to between 2020 and 2021). Regarding the complete study: The collaborator samples originated in the United States, Italy and Spain and spanned the acute and convalescent phases of COVID-19. The material from the prospective study consisted of cDNA or gDNA derived from T cells, B-cell-depleted T cells, or PBMCs. Nearly every sample came with metadata listing a de-identified subject ID, COVID-19 status, age in years and sex. Subjects who had been exposed to COVID-19, were actively infected with it, or had recovered from it provided the deeply sampled blood TCRbeta repertoires that made up the dataset. Where HLA class I and class II types were available, the types were taken from metadata supplied by the sample provider, not from assay-based typing. A freely available public database, intended as a resource for researchers studying the immune response to SARS-CoV-2, is where the repertoires were released. Samples came from the ongoing ImmuneRACE study (first 160 participants) plus 1,254 subjects from 6 global collaborators.

Study-wide findings and limitations: The amount of clinical and demographic metadata varied by source and participant and was provided uncurated.

Samples from volunteer blood donors who had recovered from COVID-19 were contributed by a second Seattle source. The collaborating institutions used their own protocols to collect whole blood in K2EDTA tubes. For TCRbeta analysis, collaborators shipped samples in one of three forms: frozen whole blood, isolated PBMCs, or DNA extracted from either of those sample types. The CDR3 has 15 amino acids, counting the end cysteine and phenylalanine. This entry keeps only the CDR3 DNA: 45 bases, framed from base 1. Unmatched junction bases come to 6, with V trimmed by 5 bases and J by 5 bases. Taken from the germline V gene, the CDR1 and CDR2 loops are LGHNT and FRNRAP. TCRbeta CDR3 regions were amplified from genomic DNA by means of the immunoSEQ Assay, a bias-controlled multiplex PCR. In the authors' own workflow: The number of nucleated cells in each sample was estimated by amplification of reference gene primers within the assay. To quantify the absolute abundance of each unique TCRbeta CDR3 rearrangement, sequence reads were collapsed and filtered. For each sample, productive Simpson clonality was calculated as the square root of Simpson's diversity index over productive rearrangements. The source is immuneACCESS, and TCRdb retained only in-frame sequences with V and J called. Part of the clones is not carried over; for the studies checked, unresolved V genes explain less than half of this, and the remainder is unexplained. V, J and clone size were drawn from that table, and D and trimming were deduced from the DNA. The sample table shows about 250,000 clones, and approximately 89% are seen once. The ten largest make up under 2% of the sample.

The source of this sequence is a woman aged 55 to 70 who had recovered from COVID-19. What was sequenced was peripheral blood. The rearrangement joined TRBV12-5 to TRBJ2-1; a stretch of 10 junction bases matches TRBD1. CDR3 region: CASGPGQGSNNEQFF. The sequenced DNA is TGTGCTAGTGGTCCGGGACAGGGGTCGAACAATGAGCAGTTCTTC. With the portions outside the CDR3 filled from the reference TRBV12-5 and TRBJ2-1 genes, the complete variable region becomes DARVTQTPRHKVTEMGQEVTMRCQPILGHNTVFWYRQTMMQGLELLAYFRNRAPLDDSGMPKDRFSAEMPDATLATLKIQPSEPRDSAVYFCASGPGQGSNNEQFFGPGTRLTVL.